The present T cell receptor beta chain was sequenced within a study of radiotherapy plus CTLA-4 blockade in lung cancer. Study-level results: Response was reportedly best predicted by early blood T cell clone dynamics, with interferon-beta.

This clone was found once. Antigen unknown. Method: immunoSEQ multiplex PCR; TCRdb's copy keeps in-frame clones and lacks some. This table holds about 43,000 clones, approximately 67% found once. The sequencing used peripheral blood, collected from a patient treated with radiotherapy plus ipilimumab. The receptor was derived from a human donor with non-small cell lung cancer who had a partial response to radiotherapy plus ipilimumab.

CDR3 nucleotides: TGCAGCGCGACAGGGTACCAAGAGACCCAGTACTTC. Protein: CSATGYQETQYF. This sequence joins TRBV29-1 and TRBJ2-5, with TRBD1 matching over 7 bases. CDR1 is SQVTM and CDR2 is ANQGSEA in the germline V gene. This CDR3 spans 12 amino acids. V lost 7 bases, J lost 0 bases, and 2 bases stayed unmatched.